One and the same sample provided the 6 T cell receptor beta chains below, sequenced in a study of breast tumors, draining lymph nodes, adjacent tissues (dated by TCRdb to 2016 to 2017). Lymph node samples came from the axillary draining lymph nodes of breast cancer patients. Library preparation used multiplex PCR. Sequencing relied on an Illumina HiSeq 2000. TCRdb reprocessing: public reads trimmed at Q25 with fastp, clones called with MiXCR, in-frame beta chains kept. Records with the same CDR3 protein are collapsed into one entry carrying the most frequent genes and DNA. The sample profile shows over 200,000 distinct CDR3 sequences; about 32% of them were found once. The top ten constitute approximately 1.5% of the sample. The material sequenced was axillary lymph node tissue. The receptors shown here come from a female donor with breast cancer. Some clones in this sample may be carry-over from other donors' samples.

This clonotype came up once. CDR3 in amino acids: CSASGGANVLTF. The CDR3 coding sequence is TGCAGTGCTAGCGGCGGGGCCAACGTCCTGACTTTC. The chain recombines TRBV20-1 with TRBJ2-6, with D unresolved. Germline CDR1 and CDR2: DFQATT and SNEGSKA (reference sequence). The V and J ends lost 3 bases and 4 bases respectively, with 4 bases between them. This CDR3 is built from 12 residues.

V is TRBV4-1 and J is TRBJ2-7; D call uncertain. Germline assignment: CDR1 MGHRA and CDR2 YSYEKL. Trimming pared 5 bases from V and 2 bases from J, leaving 7 bases between. CDR3 size: 12 residues. In DNA form, the CDR3 reads TGCGCCAGCAGCAATTTTGCCTACGAGCAGTACTTC. Amino acids: CASSNFAYEQYF.

This clonotype was seen repeatedly, ten times or more. The rearrangement uses TRBV6-1 and TRBJ2-4; D might be TRBD2 (5 bases). This CDR3 is 14 amino acids long. V lost 2 bases, J lost 6 bases, and 11 bases lay in between. Germline CDR1 MNHNS, CDR2 SASEGT. CDR3 residues: CASSEPGRGNIQYF. As DNA, the CDR3 is TGTGCCAGCAGTGAACCTGGACGGGGAAACATTCAGTACTTC.

As concerns this clonotype: Given the absence of the conserved phenylalanine or tryptophan at the CDR3 end, a read error is likely. Because the CDR3's place on the DNA is in doubt, the DNA is left out and the CDR3 is given as listed by TCRdb. The genes are TRBV20-1 and TRBJ2-3; TRBD1, the table's D call, was not compared with the DNA. The CDR3 length equals 8 residues, ends included. The V gene's germline CDR1 is DFQATT and CDR2 SNEGSKA (reference sequence). The CDR3 spells CSARDRAG.

V usage is TRBV3-1 and J usage is TRBJ2-1; 9 bases are shared with TRBD2. Per the germline V gene, CDR1 is LGHDT and CDR2 is YNNKEL (reference sequence). The CDR3 has 14 residues. J was trimmed by 6 bases and V by 4 bases; bases with no gene match: 4. The CDR3 nucleotides read TGTGCCAGCAGCCCTAGCGGGGAGGCCAATGAGCAGTTCTTC. Translating gives CASSPSGEANEQFF.

This clonotype was recorded at least ten times. The V gene is TRBV4-3, the J gene TRBJ2-7, with 13 positions matching TRBD2. The CDR3 covers 17 residues. Germline V gives CDR1 LGHNA, CDR2 YSLEER. V trimming: 0 bases; J trimming: 0 bases; junction bases outside the gene matches: 2. The DNA of the CDR3 is TGCGCCAGCAGCCAAGACTGGACTAGCGGGAGCTCCTACGAGCAGTACTTC. Encoded protein: CASSQDWTSGSSYEQYF.